A single T cell receptor (beta chain) is shown here with its context. Antigen: not known. RNA transcripts gave rise to amplified TCR beta CDR3 regions. HTBI primers were employed in a first-round RT-PCR of the TCR CDR3. TCRdb processed the multiplex PCR reads anew with MiXCR; each CDR3 protein has one entry. This table has hundreds of thousands of distinct CDR3 sequences, 20% to 25% appearing once. The data stem from a study of T cells in Graves' hyperthyroidism and ophthalmopathy. Study results and limitations: The majority of expanded thyroid clonotypes above 0.001 also appeared in blood.

Diagnosing involved the use of clinical symptoms, serum thyroxine and TRAb, thyroid ultrasound and orbital computed tomography. V lost 7 bases and J lost 0; bases outside the gene matches: 5. Germline V gene data show CDR1 as MNHEY and CDR2 as SVGEGT. The CDR3 length is 14 residues. Sequenced: blood. This chain joins TRBV6-2 or TRBV6-3 and TRBJ2-7, with 8 positions matching TRBD1. This sequence originates from a man between 25 and 39 years old with Graves' ophthalmopathy. CDR3 amino acids: CASKGTGGSYEQYF. CDR3 coding DNA: TGTGCCAGCAAAGGCACAGGGGGCTCCTACGAGCAGTACTTC.